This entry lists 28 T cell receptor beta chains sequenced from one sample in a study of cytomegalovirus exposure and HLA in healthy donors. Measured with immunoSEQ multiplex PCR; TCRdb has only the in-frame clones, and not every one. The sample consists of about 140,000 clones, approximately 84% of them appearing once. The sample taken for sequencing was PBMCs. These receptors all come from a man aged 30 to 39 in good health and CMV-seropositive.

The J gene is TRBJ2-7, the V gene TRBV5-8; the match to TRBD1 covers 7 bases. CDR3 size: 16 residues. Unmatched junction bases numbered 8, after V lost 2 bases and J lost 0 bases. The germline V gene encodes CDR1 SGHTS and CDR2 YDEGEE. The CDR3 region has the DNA TGTGCCAGCAGCTTCCCCCTGGGACAGCTCTCCTACGAGCAGTACTTC. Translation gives CASSFPLGQLSYEQYF.

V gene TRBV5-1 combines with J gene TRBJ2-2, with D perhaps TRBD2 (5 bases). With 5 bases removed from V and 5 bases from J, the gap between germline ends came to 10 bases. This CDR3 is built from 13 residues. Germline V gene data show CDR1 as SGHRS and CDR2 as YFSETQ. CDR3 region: CASRRVGTGELFF. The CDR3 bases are TGCGCCAGCAGGAGGGTGGGGACCGGGGAGCTGTTTTTT.

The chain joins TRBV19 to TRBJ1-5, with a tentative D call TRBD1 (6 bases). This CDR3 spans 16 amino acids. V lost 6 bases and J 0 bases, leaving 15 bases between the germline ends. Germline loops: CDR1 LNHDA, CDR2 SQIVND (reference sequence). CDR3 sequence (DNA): TGTGCCAGTAGGCAAACAGGGCCTTATAGCAATCAGCCCCAGCATTTT. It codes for CASRQTGPYSNQPQHF.

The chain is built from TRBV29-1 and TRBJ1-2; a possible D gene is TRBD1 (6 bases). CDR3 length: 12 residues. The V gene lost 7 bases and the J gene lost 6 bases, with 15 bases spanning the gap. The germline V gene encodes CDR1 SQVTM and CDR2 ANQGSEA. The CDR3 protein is CSGYTAGDGYTF. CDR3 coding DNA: TGCAGCGGGTACACGGCAGGGGATGGCTACACCTTC.

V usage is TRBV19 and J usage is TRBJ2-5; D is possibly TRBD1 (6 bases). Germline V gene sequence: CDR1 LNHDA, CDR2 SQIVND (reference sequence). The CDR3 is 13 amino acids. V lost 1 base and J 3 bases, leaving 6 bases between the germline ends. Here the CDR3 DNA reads TGTGCCAGTAGTATAGGGACAGAAGAGACCCAGTACTTC. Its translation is CASSIGTEETQYF.

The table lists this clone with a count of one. Written as DNA, the CDR3 is TGTGCCAGTAGTAGACAGGGGACGGACACTGAAGCTTTCTTT. As protein: CASSRQGTDTEAFF. The V call is TRBV6-1, the J call TRBJ1-1; 8 bases map to TRBD1. V was pared by 9 bases and J by 3 bases, with 9 bases of the junction left unmatched. Germline-derived CDR1 and CDR2 are MNHNS and SASEGT. This CDR3 region has 14 residues.

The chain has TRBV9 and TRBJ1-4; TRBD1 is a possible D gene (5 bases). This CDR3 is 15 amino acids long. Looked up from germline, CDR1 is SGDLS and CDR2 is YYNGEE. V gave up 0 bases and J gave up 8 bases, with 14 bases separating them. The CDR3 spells CASSVAESGIEKLFF. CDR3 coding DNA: TGTGCCAGCAGCGTAGCAGAATCAGGGATCGAAAAACTGTTTTTT.

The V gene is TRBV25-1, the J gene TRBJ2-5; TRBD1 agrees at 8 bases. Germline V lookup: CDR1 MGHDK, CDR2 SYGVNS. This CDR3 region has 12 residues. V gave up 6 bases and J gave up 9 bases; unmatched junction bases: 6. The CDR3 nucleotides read TGTGCCAGCAGGGAGGACAGGGAGGCCCAGTACTTC. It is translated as CASREDREAQYF.

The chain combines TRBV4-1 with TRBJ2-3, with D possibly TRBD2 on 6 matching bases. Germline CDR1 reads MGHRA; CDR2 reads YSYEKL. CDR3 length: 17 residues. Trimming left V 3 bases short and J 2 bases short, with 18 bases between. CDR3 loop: CASSQEGTSTLTDTQYF. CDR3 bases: TGCGCCAGCAGCCAGGAAGGGACTTCCACTCTCACAGATACGCAGTATTTT.

In DNA, the CDR3 is TGCGCCAGCAGTGAGAGCCCAGACCGGACTAGCGGGATGTACTCCTACAATGAGCAGTTCTTC. Translation: CASSESPDRTSGMYSYNEQFF. The chain combines TRBV10-1 with TRBJ2-1, with TRBD2 matching over 12 bases. V lost 2 bases, J lost 0 bases, and 14 bases stayed unmatched. The germline gives CDR1 WNHNN, CDR2 SYGVQD (reference sequence). This CDR3 comprises 21 residues.

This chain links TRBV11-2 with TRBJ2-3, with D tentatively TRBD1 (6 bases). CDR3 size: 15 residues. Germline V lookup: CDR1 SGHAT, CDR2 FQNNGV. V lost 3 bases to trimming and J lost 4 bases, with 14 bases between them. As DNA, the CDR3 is TGTGCCAGCAGCTTTTACAGGGCTCGGGCAGATACGCAGTATTTT. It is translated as CASSFYRARADTQYF.

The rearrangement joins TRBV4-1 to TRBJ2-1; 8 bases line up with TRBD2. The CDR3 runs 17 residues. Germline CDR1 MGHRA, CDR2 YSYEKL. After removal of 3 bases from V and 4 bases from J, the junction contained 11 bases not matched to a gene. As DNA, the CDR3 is TGCGCCAGCAGCCAGCATTGGGGCGGGAGGAAATACAATGAGCAGTTCTTC. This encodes CASSQHWGGRKYNEQFF.

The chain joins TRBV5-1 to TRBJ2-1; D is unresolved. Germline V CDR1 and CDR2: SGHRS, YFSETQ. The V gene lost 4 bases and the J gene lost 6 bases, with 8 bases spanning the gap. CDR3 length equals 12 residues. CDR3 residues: CASSLMSNEQFF. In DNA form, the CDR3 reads TGCGCCAGCAGCCTCATGAGCAATGAGCAGTTCTTC.

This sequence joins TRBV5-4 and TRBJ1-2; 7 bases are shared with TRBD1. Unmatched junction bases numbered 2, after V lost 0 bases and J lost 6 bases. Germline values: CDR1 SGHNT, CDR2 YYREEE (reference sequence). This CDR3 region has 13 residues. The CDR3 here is CASSLETGDGYTF. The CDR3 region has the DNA TGTGCCAGCAGCTTGGAAACAGGGGATGGCTACACCTTC.

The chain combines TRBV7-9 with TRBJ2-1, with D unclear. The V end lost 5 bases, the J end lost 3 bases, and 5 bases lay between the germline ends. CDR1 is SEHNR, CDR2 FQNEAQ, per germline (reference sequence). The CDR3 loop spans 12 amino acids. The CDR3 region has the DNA TGTGCCAGCAGCGCTAGCTACAATGAGCAGTTCTTC. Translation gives CASSASYNEQFF.

CDR3 sequence (DNA): TGCGCCAGCAGTGAGGGTTACGAGCAGTACTTC. Residues: CASSEGYEQYF. The J gene is TRBJ2-7, the V gene TRBV5-1, with D possibly matching TRBD2 (5 bases). Germline V gene lookup returns CDR1 SGHRS and CDR2 YFSETQ. Trimming took 5 bases from V and 4 from J, leaving 7 bases between them. The CDR3 is 11 residues long.

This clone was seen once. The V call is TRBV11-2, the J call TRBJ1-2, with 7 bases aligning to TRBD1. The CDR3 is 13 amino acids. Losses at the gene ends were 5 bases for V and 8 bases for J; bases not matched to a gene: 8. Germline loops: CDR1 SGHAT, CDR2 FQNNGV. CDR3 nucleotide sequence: TGTGCCAGCAGCCCAGGGGGGCTTGAGGGCTACACCTTC. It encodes CASSPGGLEGYTF.

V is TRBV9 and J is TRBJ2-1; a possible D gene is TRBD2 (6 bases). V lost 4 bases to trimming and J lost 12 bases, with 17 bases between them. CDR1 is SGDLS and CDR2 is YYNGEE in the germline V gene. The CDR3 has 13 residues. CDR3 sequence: CASSQEIGGGQFF. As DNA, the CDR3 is TGTGCCAGCAGCCAAGAGATTGGGGGAGGGCAGTTCTTC.

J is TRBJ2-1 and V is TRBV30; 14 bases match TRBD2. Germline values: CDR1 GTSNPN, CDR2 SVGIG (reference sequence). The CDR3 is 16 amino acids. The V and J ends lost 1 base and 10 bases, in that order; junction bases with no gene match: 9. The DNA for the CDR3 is TGTGCCTGGAGTGGACCCGGGACTAGCGGGAGTAAGGAGCAGTTCTTC. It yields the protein CAWSGPGTSGSKEQFF.

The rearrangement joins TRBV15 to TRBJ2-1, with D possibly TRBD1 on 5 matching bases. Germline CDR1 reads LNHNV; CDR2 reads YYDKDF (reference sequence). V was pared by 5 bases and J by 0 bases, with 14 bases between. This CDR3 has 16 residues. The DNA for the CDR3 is TGTGCCACCAGCTTATTAGCTACAGGCTCCTACAATGAGCAGTTCTTC. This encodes CATSLLATGSYNEQFF.

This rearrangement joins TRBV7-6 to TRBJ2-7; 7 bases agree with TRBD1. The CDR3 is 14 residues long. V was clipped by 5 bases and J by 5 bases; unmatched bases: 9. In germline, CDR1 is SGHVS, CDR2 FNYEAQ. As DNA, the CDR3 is TGTGCCAGCAGCCCCCGACAGGGTTTCAACGAGCAGTACTTC. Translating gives CASSPRQGFNEQYF.

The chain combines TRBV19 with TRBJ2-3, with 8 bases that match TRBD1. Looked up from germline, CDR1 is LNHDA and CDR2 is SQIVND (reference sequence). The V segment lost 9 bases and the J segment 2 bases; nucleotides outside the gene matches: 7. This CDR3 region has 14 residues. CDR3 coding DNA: TGTGCCAGCGCCGGGACAGGCCTCACAGATACGCAGTATTTT. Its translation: CASAGTGLTDTQYF.

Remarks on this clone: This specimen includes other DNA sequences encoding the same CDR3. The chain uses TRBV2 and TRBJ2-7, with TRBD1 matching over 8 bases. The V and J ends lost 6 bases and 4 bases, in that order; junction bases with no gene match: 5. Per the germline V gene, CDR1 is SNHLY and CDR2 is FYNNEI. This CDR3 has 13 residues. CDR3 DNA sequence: TGTGCCAGCAGGACAGGGGCTAGTTACGAGCAGTACTTC. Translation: CASRTGASYEQYF.

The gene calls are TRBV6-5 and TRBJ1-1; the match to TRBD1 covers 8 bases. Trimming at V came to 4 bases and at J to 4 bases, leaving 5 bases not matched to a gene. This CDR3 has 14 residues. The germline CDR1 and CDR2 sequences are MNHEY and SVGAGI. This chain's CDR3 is CASSSQGEATEAFF. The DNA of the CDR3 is TGTGCCAGCAGTTCACAGGGGGAGGCCACTGAAGCTTTCTTT.

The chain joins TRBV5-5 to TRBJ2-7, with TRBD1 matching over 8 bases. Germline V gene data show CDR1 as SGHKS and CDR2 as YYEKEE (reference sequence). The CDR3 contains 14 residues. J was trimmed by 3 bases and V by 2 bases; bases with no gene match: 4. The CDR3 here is CASSFMTGVYEQYF. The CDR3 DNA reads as TGTGCCAGCAGCTTTATGACAGGGGTCTACGAGCAGTACTTC. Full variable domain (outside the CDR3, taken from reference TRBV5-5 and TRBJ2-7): DAGVTQSPTHLIKTRGQQVTLRCSPISGHKSVSWYQQVLGQGPQFIFQYYEKEERGRGNFPDRFSARQFPNYSSELNVNALLLGDSALYLCASSFMTGVYEQYFGPGTRLTVT.

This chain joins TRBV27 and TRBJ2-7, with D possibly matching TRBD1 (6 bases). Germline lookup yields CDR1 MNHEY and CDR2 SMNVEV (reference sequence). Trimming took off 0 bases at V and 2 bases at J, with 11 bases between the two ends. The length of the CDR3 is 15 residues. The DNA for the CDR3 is TGTGCCAGCAGTTTATCGTTGGACAGAGCCTACGAGCAGTACTTC. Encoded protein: CASSLSLDRAYEQYF.

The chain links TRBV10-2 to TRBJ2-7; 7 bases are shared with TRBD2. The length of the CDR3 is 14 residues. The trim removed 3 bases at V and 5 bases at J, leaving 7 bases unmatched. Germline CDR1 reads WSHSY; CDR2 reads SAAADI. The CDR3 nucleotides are TGCGCCAGCAGTGATGGCGGGAGCATCAACGAGCAGTACTTC. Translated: CASSDGGSINEQYF.

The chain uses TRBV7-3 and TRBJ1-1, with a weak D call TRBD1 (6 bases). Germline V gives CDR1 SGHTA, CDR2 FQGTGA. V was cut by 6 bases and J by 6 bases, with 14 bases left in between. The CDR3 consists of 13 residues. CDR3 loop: CASRRAPGAEAFF. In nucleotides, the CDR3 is TGTGCCAGCAGACGCGCCCCAGGGGCTGAAGCTTTCTTT.